One sample yielded the 15 T cell receptor beta chains listed below, sequenced in a study of HIV-infected patients and healthy controls. 500 ng RNA was reverse transcribed with alpha and beta constant-region primers. Each of the alpha and beta chains got its own library through chain-specific third strand synthesis with indices. In TCRdb, the 5' RACE reads were re-called with MiXCR into one record per CDR3 protein. The sample has around 9,000 distinct CDR3 sequences; roughly 6.1% are singletons. Whole blood was used without fractionation, so all unsorted peripheral T cells were included. The sequencing sample was made of blood. These receptors all come from an adult in good health.

This clonotype appeared a few times. The CDR3, as DNA: TGTGCCAGCAGACTCGGATTTAATGAAAAACTGTTTTTT. Protein product: CASRLGFNEKLFF. The genes are TRBV28 and TRBJ1-4; D gene unclear. Between the trimmed V and J ends, which lost 6 bases and 4 bases, there was a span of 9 bases. Per the germline V gene, CDR1 is MDHEN and CDR2 is SYDVKM. CDR3 length equals 13 residues.

In this sample, this clonotype turned up many times. The V call is TRBV20-1, the J call TRBJ2-7, with a tentative D call TRBD1 (6 bases). V dropped 0 bases and J dropped 2 bases, with 11 bases sitting between them. The CDR3 loop spans 14 amino acids. Looked up from germline, CDR1 is DFQATT and CDR2 is SNEGSKA (reference sequence). Here the CDR3 reads CSARDPTGTYEQYF. In DNA, the CDR3 is TGCAGTGCTAGAGATCCGACAGGAACCTACGAGCAGTACTTC.

By sample fraction, this clonotype is medium-sized. V usage is TRBV12-3 or TRBV12-4 and J usage is TRBJ2-5; D not certain. V was shortened by 5 bases and J by 1 base, with 11 bases between the two germline ends. The CDR3 sequence is 14 residues long. The CDR3: CASSAQGLQETQYF. DNA for the CDR3: TGTGCCAGCAGTGCCCAAGGGCTCCAAGAGACCCAGTACTTC.

This clonotype was detected ten times or more. The chain has TRBV12-3 or TRBV12-4 and TRBJ2-1; D is undetermined. The CDR3 is 14 amino acids. V was shortened by 6 bases and J by 2 bases, with 11 bases between the two germline ends. The CDR3, as DNA: TGTGCCAGCAGGGAAAGCAGCCCCTACAATGAGCAGTTCTTC. Residues: CASRESSPYNEQFF.

The table lists this clonotype with many counts. This chain's CDR3 is CASGKILGISYEQYF. Written as DNA, the CDR3 is TGTGCCAGCGGCAAGATCTTAGGAATCTCCTACGAGCAGTACTTC. The chain combines TRBV6-5 with TRBJ2-7; D gene unclear. The CDR3 extends over 15 amino acids. Trimming stripped 8 bases from V and 0 bases from J, with 17 bases between. CDR1 MNHEY and CDR2 SVGAGI come from the germline V gene.

This clonotype is labeled medium-sized. V usage is TRBV3-1 and J usage is TRBJ2-1; no clear D gene. Germline V gives CDR1 LGHDT, CDR2 YNNKEL (reference sequence). The length of the CDR3 is 12 residues. The ends were cut back, 4 bases at V and 2 bases at J, with 3 bases in the middle. The CDR3 region is CASSPAYNEQFF. In nucleotides, the CDR3 is TGTGCCAGCAGCCCCGCCTACAATGAGCAGTTCTTC.

The genes are TRBV6-2 or TRBV6-3 and TRBJ1-1; D gene uncertain. CDR3 length: 12 amino acids. V lost 2 bases to trimming and J lost 6 bases, with 7 bases between them. Per germline, CDR1 MNHEY and CDR2 SVGEGT. The CDR3 spells CASSYGYAEAFF. In DNA, the CDR3 is TGTGCCAGCAGTTACGGGTACGCTGAAGCTTTCTTT.

This clonotype showed up just a few times. The chain employs TRBV25-1 and TRBJ2-7; no definite D call. V gave up 0 bases and J gave up 0 bases, with 6 bases separating them. CDR3 length: 14 amino acids. Germline V gene lookup returns CDR1 MGHDK and CDR2 SYGVNS. The CDR3 sequence: CASSEYRGSYEQYF. The CDR3 DNA reads as TGTGCCAGCAGTGAATACAGAGGCTCCTACGAGCAGTACTTC.

There are a few counts of this clonotype. This chain joins TRBV11-2 and TRBJ2-1, with D tentatively TRBD2 (5 bases). The germline V gene has CDR1 SGHAT and CDR2 FQNNGV. Trimming took 0 bases from V and 8 from J, leaving 8 bases between them. The CDR3 extends over 13 amino acids. The CDR3 DNA is TGTGCCAGCAGCTTAGAAGGAGGTTATGAGCAGTTCTTC. Its protein is CASSLEGGYEQFF.

The table lists this clonotype with many counts. The chain has TRBV7-2 and TRBJ2-1; 7 nucleotides line up with TRBD2. V lost 5 bases to trimming and J lost 5 bases; unmatched junction nucleotides: 9. The CDR3 extends over 15 amino acids. Germline assignment: CDR1 SGHTA and CDR2 FQGNSA. DNA of the CDR3: TGTGCCAGCAGCCGGGAAGGACTAGTCCACAATGAGCAGTTCTTC. Its translation: CASSREGLVHNEQFF.

This clonotype is medium-sized by share. This sequence joins TRBV6-6 and TRBJ2-4; D gene ambiguous. The CDR3 totals 13 residues. Germline assignment: CDR1 MNHNY and CDR2 SVGAGI (reference sequence). V was clipped by 2 bases and J by 8 bases, with 10 bases between them. CDR3 DNA: TGTGCCAGCAGTTACACATGGGAATACATTCAGTACTTC. As protein: CASSYTWEYIQYF.

This clonotype is termed medium-sized. This rearrangement joins TRBV6-5 to TRBJ2-3; D is possibly TRBD1 (5 bases). The CDR3 totals 12 residues. V dropped 6 bases and J dropped 6 bases, with 10 bases sitting between them. Germline-derived CDR1 and CDR2 are MNHEY and SVGAGI. The CDR3 region is CASRTSGDTQYF. CDR3 sequence (DNA): TGTGCCAGCAGGACTTCAGGGGATACGCAGTATTTT.

This clonotype is labeled medium-sized. The rearrangement links TRBV5-5 to TRBJ1-1, with D possibly matching TRBD1 (6 bases). Per the germline V gene, CDR1 is SGHKS and CDR2 is YYEKEE (reference sequence). V was shortened by 4 bases and J by 4 bases, with 17 bases between the two germline ends. The CDR3 covers 15 residues. CDR3 amino acids: CASSLRGESVTEAFF. The DNA of the CDR3 is TGTGCCAGCAGCCTGAGGGGGGAAAGTGTCACTGAAGCTTTCTTT.

This clonotype was detected many times. The V and J genes are TRBV28 and TRBJ1-1; D is unclear. The CDR3 totals 14 residues. The germline V gene encodes CDR1 MDHEN and CDR2 SYDVKM. V was clipped by 4 bases and J by 10 bases, with 19 bases between them. The CDR3 is CASSSDVGRSGAFF. In DNA, the CDR3 is TGTGCCAGCAGTTCCGACGTGGGCAGGTCAGGAGCTTTCTTT.

By share, this clonotype ranks as medium-sized (0.01 to 0.1%). V is TRBV11-2 and J is TRBJ2-3, with 8 bases lining up with TRBD2. The CDR3 runs to 15 residues. CDR1 and CDR2 (germline): SGHAT, FQNNGV. Trimming cost V 5 bases and J 3 bases; bases outside gene matches: 7. The CDR3 region has the DNA TGTGCCAGCAGCCAAGCGGGAGTCCCTACAGATACGCAGTATTTT. This codes for CASSQAGVPTDTQYF.